The clone carrying this T cell receptor beta chain was seen at least ten times. TCR beta libraries were built with iRepertoire HTBI primers and Arm-PCR of CDR3 regions. TCRdb analysed the multiplex PCR reads with MiXCR anew, one entry per CDR3 protein. Here the sample spans around 510,000 distinct CDR3 sequences, 20% being singletons. This sample is drawn from a study of regulatory T cells in long-lasting Graves disease. Germline V gene sequence: CDR1 SNHLY, CDR2 FYNNEI. Trimming at V came to 6 bases and at J to 9 bases, leaving 5 bases not matched to a gene. CDR3 length: 13 amino acids. Time point meaning: persistent/refractory GD, antithyroid drugs over 5 years with positive TRAb. Extracted RNA from PBMCs served as the source of the TCR library. Peripheral blood, 7 to 9.5 milliliters per patient, was collected in EDTA tubes.

The sequence was obtained from a female donor with Graves disease. The material was peripheral blood mononuclear cells (PBMCs), obtained when the disease was refractory, from a patient treated with antithyroid drugs. The rearrangement uses TRBV2 and TRBJ1-6; 7 bases align to TRBD1. The CDR3 bases are TGTGCCAGCAGCGCCAGGGGGGCTTCACCCCTCCACTTT. Residues: CASSARGASPLHF.